Listed below are T cell receptor beta chains from one sample, sequenced in a study of T cell repertoires in cytomegalovirus infection. Each CDR3 protein gets one entry after TCRdb re-called the reads with MiXCR. The sample lists about 230,000 distinct CDR3 sequences; approximately 6.7% were seen once. The sample consisted of PBMCs. The receptors stem from a human donor in good health (CMV status not recorded). Some clones in this sample may be carry-over from other donors' samples. Each CDR3 is given with its conserved first and last residue. A D gene is named only where the DNA matches it firmly. Some rows mark clone size as missing; the rest say once, few, many or name a class of expanded clone.

d_gene	abundance	v_gene	j_gene	CDR3nt	CDR3aa
-	-	TRBV13	TRBJ2-3	TGTGCCAGCAGTCCCGGGGGAAGTGGAGGAGATACGCAGTATTTT	CASSPGGSGGDTQYF
TRBD1	many	TRBV28	TRBJ2-5	TGTGCCAGCGCTAACACCGAGGGGGCAAGTGAGGAGACCCAGTACTTC	CASANTEGASEETQYF
TRBD1	many	TRBV12-3/TRBV12-4	TRBJ1-5	TGTGCCAGCAGAACAGACAGGGGCGGACAGCCCCAGCATTTT	CASRTDRGGQPQHF
-	many	TRBV6-1	TRBJ1-1	TGTGCCAGCAGTTCGCTGGCAGTACACTTGCGCGCTGAAGCTTTCTTT	CASSSLAVHLRAEAFF
-	many	TRBV10-3	TRBJ2-7	TGTGCCATCAGTGACGGGGCGGCGGGGCTCTACGAGCAGTACTTC	CAISDGAAGLYEQYF
-	-	TRBV29-1	TRBJ1-5	TGCAGCGTCGGTGGGGATGGTCAGCCCCAGCATTTT	CSVGGDGQPQHF
TRBD1	many	TRBV6-5	TRBJ2-3	TGTGCCAGCAGTTACCCCACAGGGGGCACAGATACGCAGTATTTT	CASSYPTGGTDTQYF
TRBD2	many	TRBV10-3	TRBJ2-2	TGTGCCATCAGTGTTGCGGGGGGGGCGAACACCGGGGAGCTGTTTTTT	CAISVAGGANTGELFF
TRBD1	-	TRBV12-5	TRBJ1-5	TGTGCTAGTGGTTTTACGACAGGGGGCATGAGAAGCAATCAGCCCCAGCATTTT	CASGFTTGGMRSNQPQHF
-	few	TRBV7-6	TRBJ2-5	TGTGCCAGCAGCTTAGCAGAACAAGAGACCCAGTACTTC	CASSLAEQETQYF
-	many	TRBV27	TRBJ2-7	TGTGCCAGCGGACGGGTCTCCTACGAGCAGTACTTC	CASGRVSYEQYF
TRBD1	many	TRBV10-2	TRBJ1-1	TGCGCCAGCAAGGGACAGTACTACACTGAAGCTTTCTTT	CASKGQYYTEAFF
TRBD1	many	TRBV20-1	TRBJ2-7	TGCAGTGCTAGAGATCCCAGACAGGGCCCCTACGAGCAGTACTTC	CSARDPRQGPYEQYF
-	many	TRBV7-2	TRBJ1-1	TGTGCCAGCAGCCTTGACAAACTCACTGAAGCTTTCTTT	CASSLDKLTEAFF
-	many	TRBV6-5	TRBJ1-1	TGTGCCAGCAGTTACTCATTCATCGGGGGCAGCAGGGACACTGAAGCTTTCTTT	CASSYSFIGGSRDTEAFF
TRBD1	many	TRBV18	TRBJ1-6	TGTGCCAGCTCACCCTCGACAGGGACCAATTCACCCCTCCACTTT	CASSPSTGTNSPLHF